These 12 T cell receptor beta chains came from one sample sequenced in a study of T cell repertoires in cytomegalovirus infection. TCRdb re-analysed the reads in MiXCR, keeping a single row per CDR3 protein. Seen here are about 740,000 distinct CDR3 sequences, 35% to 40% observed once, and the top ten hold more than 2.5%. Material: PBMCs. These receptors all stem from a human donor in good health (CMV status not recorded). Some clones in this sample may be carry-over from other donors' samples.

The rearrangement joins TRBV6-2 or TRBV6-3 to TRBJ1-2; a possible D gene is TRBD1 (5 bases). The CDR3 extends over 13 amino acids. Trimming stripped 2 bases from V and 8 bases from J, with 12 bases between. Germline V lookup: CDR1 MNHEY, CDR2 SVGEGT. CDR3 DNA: TGTGCCAGCAGTTACGAGGGACGGCGCGGCTACACCTTC. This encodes CASSYEGRRGYTF.

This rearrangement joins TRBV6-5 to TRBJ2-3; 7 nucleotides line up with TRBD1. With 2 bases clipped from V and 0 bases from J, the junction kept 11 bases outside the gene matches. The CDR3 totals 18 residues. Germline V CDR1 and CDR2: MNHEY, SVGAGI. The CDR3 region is CASSYPEGQFFSTDTQYF. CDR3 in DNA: TGTGCCAGCAGTTACCCTGAGGGACAGTTCTTTAGCACAGATACGCAGTATTTT.

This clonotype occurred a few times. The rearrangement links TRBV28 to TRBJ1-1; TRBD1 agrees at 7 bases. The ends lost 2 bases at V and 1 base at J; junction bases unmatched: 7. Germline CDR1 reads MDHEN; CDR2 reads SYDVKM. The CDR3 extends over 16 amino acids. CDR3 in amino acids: CASSLNRGGRNTEAFF. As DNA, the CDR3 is TGTGCCAGCAGTTTAAACAGGGGCGGGAGGAACACTGAAGCTTTCTTT.

The CDR3 is CASSSGMNYGYTF. The CDR3 nucleotides are TGTGCCAGTTCCAGTGGTATGAACTATGGCTACACCTTC. V and J are TRBV10-3 and TRBJ1-2; no firm D call. The CDR3 totals 13 residues. Trimming stripped 10 bases from V and 2 bases from J, with 14 bases between. The germline V gene encodes CDR1 ENHRY and CDR2 SYGVKD.

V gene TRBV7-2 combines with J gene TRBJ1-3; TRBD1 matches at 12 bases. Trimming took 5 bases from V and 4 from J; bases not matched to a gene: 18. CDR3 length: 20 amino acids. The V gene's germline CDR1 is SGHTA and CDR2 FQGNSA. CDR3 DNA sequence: TGTGCCAGCAGCCTCTTCCAAGTAACGGGACAGGGGGCGTCCGGAAACACCATATATTTT. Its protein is CASSLFQVTGQGASGNTIYF. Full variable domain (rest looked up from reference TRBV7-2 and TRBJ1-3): GAGVSQSPSNKVTEKGKDVELRCDPISGHTALYWYRQSLGQGLEFLIYFQGNSAPDKSGLPSDRFSAERTGGSVSTLTIQRTQQEDSAVYLCASSLFQVTGQGASGNTIYFGEGSWLTVV.

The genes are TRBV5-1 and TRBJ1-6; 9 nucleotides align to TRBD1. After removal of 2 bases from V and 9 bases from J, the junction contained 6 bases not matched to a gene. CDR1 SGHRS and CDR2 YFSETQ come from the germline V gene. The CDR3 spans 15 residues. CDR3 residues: CASSFDTGGGSPLHF. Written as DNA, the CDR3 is TGCGCCAGCAGCTTTGACACAGGGGGCGGTTCACCCCTCCACTTT.

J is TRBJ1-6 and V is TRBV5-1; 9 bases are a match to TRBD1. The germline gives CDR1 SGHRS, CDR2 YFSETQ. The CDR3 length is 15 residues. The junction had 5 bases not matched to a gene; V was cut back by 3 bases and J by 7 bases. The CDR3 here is CASSWDRAENSPLHF. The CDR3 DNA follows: TGCGCCAGCAGCTGGGACAGGGCAGAGAATTCACCCCTCCACTTT.

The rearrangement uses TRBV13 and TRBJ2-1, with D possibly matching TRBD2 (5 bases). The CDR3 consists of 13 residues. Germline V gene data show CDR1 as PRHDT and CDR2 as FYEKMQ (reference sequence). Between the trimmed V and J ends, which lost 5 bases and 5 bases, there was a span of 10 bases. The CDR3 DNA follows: TGTGCCAGCAGCCGACGGACTGACAATGAGCAGTTCTTC. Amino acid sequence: CASSRRTDNEQFF.

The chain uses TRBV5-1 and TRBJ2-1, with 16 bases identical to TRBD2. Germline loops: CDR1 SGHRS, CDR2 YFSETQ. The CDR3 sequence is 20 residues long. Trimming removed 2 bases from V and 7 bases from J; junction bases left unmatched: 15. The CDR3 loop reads CASSLSWGLAGGKGRNEQFF. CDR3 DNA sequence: TGCGCCAGCAGCTTAAGTTGGGGACTAGCGGGGGGGAAGGGTCGGAATGAGCAGTTCTTC.

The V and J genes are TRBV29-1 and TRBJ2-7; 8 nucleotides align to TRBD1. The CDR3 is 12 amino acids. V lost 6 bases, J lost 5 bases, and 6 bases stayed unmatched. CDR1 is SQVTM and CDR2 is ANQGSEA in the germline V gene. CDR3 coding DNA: TGCAGCGTCGGAGACAGGGGAAACGAGCAGTACTTC. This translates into CSVGDRGNEQYF.

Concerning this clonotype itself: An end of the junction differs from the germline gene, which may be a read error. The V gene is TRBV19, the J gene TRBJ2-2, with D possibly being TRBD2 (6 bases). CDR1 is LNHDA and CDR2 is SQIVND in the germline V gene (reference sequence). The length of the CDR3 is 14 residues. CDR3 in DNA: TGTGCCAGTAGTATGGGACTGAACACCGGGGAGCCGTTTTTT. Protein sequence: CASSMGLNTGEPFF.

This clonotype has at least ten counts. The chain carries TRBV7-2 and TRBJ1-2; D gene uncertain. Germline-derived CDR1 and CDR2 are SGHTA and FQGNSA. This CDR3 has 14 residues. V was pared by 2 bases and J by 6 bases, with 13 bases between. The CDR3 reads CASSLIPRRDGYTF. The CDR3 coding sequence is TGTGCCAGCAGCTTAATCCCGCGACGTGATGGCTACACCTTC.